This note documents a single T cell receptor (beta chain) sequence. This receptor's antigen is unknown. Base qualities are missing; no much larger clone stands one base away. At the time of sample collection the patients were not on therapy, although prior treatments varied from chemotherapy, radiotherapy, surgery and immunotherapy to no treatment. After thawing, cells were enriched for T lymphocytes using a negative-selection kit, and EpCAM beads were added for tumor-infiltrating lymphocytes. For the CD8 TIL subsets, CD3+CD4-CD8+CD45RA- cells were FACS-sorted and divided into DN, SP and DP based on their expression of CD39 and CD103. Tumor specimens were minced, digested for 1 h with hyaluronidase, collagenase and DNase, filtered, enriched by Ficoll and cryopreserved. Populations were sorted on a FACSAria II to just over 97% purity, and the cell pellets were frozen for TCR sequencing without being cultured.

The entry originates in a study of CD39 and CD103 CD8 tumor-infiltrating T cells (dated by TCRdb to 2017 to 2018). About the full investigation: The repertoire comparisons shown came from four patients: one with an HPV-positive HNSCC, one with an HPV-negative HNSCC, one with ovarian cancer and one with melanoma. Deep sequencing of TCRbeta CDR3 was used to compare the repertoires of CD8 TIL subsets, defined by CD103 and CD39, with those of peripheral memory CD8 T cells. Overall study results and their limits: DP TIL clonotypes were rarely found in blood or uninvolved lymph node, whereas DN TIL clonotypes largely overlapped peripheral memory CD8 repertoires. DP CD8 TILs appeared to be more oligoclonal than DN and SP CD8 TILs and blood memory CD8 T cells, with roughly 55-90% covered by the top 30 clonotypes.

V loses 8 bases at its end and J loses 4 bases; junction bases beyond the gene matches: 10. The CDR3 sequence holds 15 residues, the cysteine and phenylalanine included. Only the CDR3 region is kept as DNA, spanning 45 bases read in frame from base 1. For each subset, genomic DNA was extracted from approximately 10,000 to 100,000 sorted cells using the DNeasy Blood and Tissue Kit. The immunoSEQ service sequenced and mapped the TCRbeta V-J or V-D-J regions, with coverage above 9x for each sample. In the original analysis: Only productive rearrangements exported from the immunoSEQ Analyzer platform were analyzed, with clonality assessed on the 500 most abundant clones. Repertoire overlap between populations was quantified with the Morisita-Horn similarity index and the Jaccard index. Morisita-Horn similarity between CD8 T-cell subset TCR repertoires was measured in 6 or 7 cancer patients. Here the immuneACCESS table is served through TCRdb, limited to in-frame sequences with V and J called. Missing clones are a known gap in these copies; in checked studies unresolved V genes cover under half, and the rest lacks a known reason. V, J and clone size were drawn from that table, and D and trimming were deduced from the DNA. The sample table records a few hundred clones; approximately 58% of these occur just once. In total, the top ten clones hold 31% of the sample.

The sequence was obtained from a human donor with head and neck squamous cell carcinoma. The rearranged segments are TRBV5-3 and TRBJ2-3, and 10 bases in between align with TRBD2. TRBV5-3 is classed as an ORF, of uncertain function. The sequenced material came from CD39+ CD103+ CD8+ T cells sorted from the tumor. What this sample's cell subset or site label stands for: CD103+CD39+ double-positive CD45RA- CD8 T cells. For the CDR3, the sequence is CASSVLAGGPDTQYF. The nucleotides read TGTGCCAGCAGCGTATTAGCGGGGGGTCCAGATACGCAGTATTTT.